The T cell receptor (beta chain) under discussion was sequenced for a study of CD8 T cells in Susac syndrome. An amount of RNA that ranged from roughly 0.5 to 1 ug was reverse transcribed with random hexamers. One entry per CDR3 protein results from TCRdb running MiXCR on the immunoSEQ multiplex PCR reads. Of 250,000 to 300,000 distinct CDR3 sequences in the sample, roughly 81% are singletons; the top ten hold approximately 0.11%. The V and J ends lost 3 bases and 3 bases respectively, with 11 bases between them. The CDR3 contains 14 residues. Negative isolation yielded CD4+ and CD8+ T cells, and FACS enriched TEMRA cells.

The specimen sequenced was CD8+ T cells from PBMCs. V is TRBV12-3 or TRBV12-4 and J is TRBJ2-5, with D unclear. This TCR was recovered from a human donor with multiple sclerosis. CDR3 in amino acids: CASSLQRAEETQYF. The CDR3 nucleotides are TGTGCCAGCAGTTTGCAACGGGCTGAAGAGACCCAGTACTTC.